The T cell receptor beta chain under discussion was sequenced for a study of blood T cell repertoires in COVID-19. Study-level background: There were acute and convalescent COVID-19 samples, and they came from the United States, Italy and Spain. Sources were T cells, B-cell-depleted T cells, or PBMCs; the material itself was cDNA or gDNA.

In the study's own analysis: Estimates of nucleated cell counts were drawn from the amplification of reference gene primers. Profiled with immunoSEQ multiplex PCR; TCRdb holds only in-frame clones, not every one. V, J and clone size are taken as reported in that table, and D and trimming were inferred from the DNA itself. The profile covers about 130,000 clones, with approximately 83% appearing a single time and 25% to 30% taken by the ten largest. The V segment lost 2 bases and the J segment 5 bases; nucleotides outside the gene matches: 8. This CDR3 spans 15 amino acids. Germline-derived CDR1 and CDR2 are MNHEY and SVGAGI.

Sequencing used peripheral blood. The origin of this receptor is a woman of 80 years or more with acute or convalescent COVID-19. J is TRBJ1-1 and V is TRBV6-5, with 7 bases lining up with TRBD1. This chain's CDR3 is CASSYGHTGETEAFF. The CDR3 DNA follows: TGTGCCAGCAGTTACGGACATACAGGGGAGACTGAAGCTTTCTTT.